This is a list of T cell receptor beta chains from one sample in a study of vaccination and CD4 T cells after COVID-19. Each CDR3 protein gets one entry after TCRdb re-called the PCR reads with MiXCR. The table includes around 5,000 distinct CDR3 sequences, 40% to 50% detected once. These receptors' targets are unknown. The sample here was CD4+ T cells from blood, cultured in vitro, taken after SARS-CoV-2 vaccination. These receptor sequences come from a human donor who had recovered from COVID-19. The CDR3 runs from the conserved cysteine through the conserved F or W. Each record gives: D gene, J gene, clone size, V gene, CDR3 DNA, CDR3 protein. D genes are given only for firm matches. Clone size, where shown, is once, few, many, or a class for clones that have expanded.

. | TRBJ2-1 | . | TRBV11-1 | TGTGCCAGCAGCTTGGGTCGGGCCTACAATGAGCAGTTCTTC | CASSLGRAYNEQFF
TRBD1 | TRBJ1-6 | . | TRBV19 | TGTGCCAGTAGTATTCGCCCGGACAGGGGCCCCAGCTCCTATAATACACCCCTCCACTTT | CASSIRPDRGPSSYNTPLHF
TRBD1 | TRBJ2-2 | . | TRBV28 | TGTGCCAGCATTGAACAGGGGTTGGGCGCCGGGGAGCTGTTTTTT | CASIEQGLGAGELFF
. | TRBJ1-2 | . | TRBV19 | TGTGCCAGTAGTATTCGGAGAGGGGATTTGGGCTACACCTTC | CASSIRRGDLGYTF
. | TRBJ2-5 | . | TRBV7-9 | TGTGCCAGCAGCTTAAGTAGACTAGATGAGACCCAGTACTTC | CASSLSRLDETQYF
TRBD1 | TRBJ1-2 | . | TRBV5-4 | TGTGCCAGCAGCCCAGAAGATACAACAGGGGAAGGCTATGGCTACACCTTC | CASSPEDTTGEGYGYTF
. | TRBJ1-3 | few | TRBV7-2 | TGTGCCAGCAGCTTAGCGCGGCAGCTCTCTGGAAACACCATATATTTT | CASSLARQLSGNTIYF
. | TRBJ2-7 | once | TRBV27 | TGTGCCAGCAGTCCGACAGGCCCTCCAAACTACTACGAGCAGTACTTC | CASSPTGPPNYYEQYF
. | TRBJ2-1 | few | TRBV7-3 | TGTGCCAGCAGCCCCGGTCTGAATGAGCAGTTCTTC | CASSPGLNEQFF
. | TRBJ1-1 | . | TRBV7-9 | TGTGCCAGCTCTAGCCGCATTGAAGCTTTCTTT | CASSSRIEAFF
. | TRBJ1-1 | . | TRBV7-9 | TGTGCCAGCAGCCCCAATTGGCGTGGGGACCCTGAAGCTTTCTTT | CASSPNWRGDPEAFF
. | TRBJ1-1 | . | TRBV12-3/TRBV12-4 | TGTGCCAGCAGTTTGACCTGGGAGAACACTGAAGCTTTCTTT | CASSLTWENTEAFF
. | TRBJ1-2 | few | TRBV7-9 | TGTGCCAGCAGCTTTTGGGGGGTTAGCTATGGCTACACCTTC | CASSFWGVSYGYTF